The clone carrying this T cell receptor (beta chain) is a singleton in its sample. The antigen remains unidentified. The data belong to a study of spatial heterogeneity in lung cancer. Every cDNA TCR molecule received its own unique molecular identifier. TCRdb independently ran MiXCR on the 5' RACE reads; one entry per CDR3 protein. The sample includes some 5,100 distinct CDR3 sequences, over 20% seen only once; the top ten take 23%. The time point is: sample taken at primary tumor resection. Study outcomes and limitations: Tumor mutation count correlated with how many alpha and beta TCRs expanded intratumorally.

The sequence derives from a male donor with early-stage non-small cell lung cancer. The sample here was lung tumor tissue, taken at surgery.

CDR3 sequence reads: CATGRGDSPYEQYF. The CDR3 DNA reads TGCGCCACCGGCAGGGGAGACAGCCCCTACGAGCAGTACTTC. The rearrangement uses TRBV5-1 and TRBJ2-7; D is possibly TRBD1 (6 bases). The germline CDR1 and CDR2 sequences are SGHRS and YFSETQ. With 9 bases removed from V and 2 bases from J, the gap between germline ends came to 18 bases. The CDR3 is 14 amino acids.